This T cell receptor (beta chain) was sequenced for a study of T-cell reconstitution after alpha-beta-depleted transplantation in children. There are a few counts of this clonotype. The CDR3 consists of 15 residues. V lost 3 bases, J lost 7 bases, and 8 bases stayed unmatched. Looked up from germline, CDR1 is SGHRS and CDR2 is YFSETQ. The authors prepared the TCRbeta library with unique molecular identifiers. TCRdb recomputed calls from the PCR reads with MiXCR, one row per CDR3 protein. The sample includes 98,000 or so distinct CDR3 sequences, 6.4% seen only once; the top ten take about 23%. This TCR was sampled from a male patient under 10 years old who had a stem cell transplant for acute lymphoblastic leukemia, so the T cells may come from the graft donor. The rearrangement joins TRBV5-1 to TRBJ2-7, with TRBD1 matching over 12 bases. Specimen: PBMCs, mostly from graft donor cells, collected 360 days after TCRalphabeta/CD19-depleted stem cell transplant. As DNA, the CDR3 is TGCGCCAGCAGCTCGGGACAGGGGGCGTTAGTAGAGCAGTACTTC. It specifies CASSSGQGALVEQYF. Complete variable domain (other parts from reference TRBV5-1 and TRBJ2-7): KAGVTQTPRYLIKTRGQQVTLSCSPISGHRSVSWYQQTPGQGLQFLFEYFSETQRNKGNFPGRFSGRQFSNSRSEMNVSTLELGDSALYLCASSSGQGALVEQYFGPGTRLTVT.